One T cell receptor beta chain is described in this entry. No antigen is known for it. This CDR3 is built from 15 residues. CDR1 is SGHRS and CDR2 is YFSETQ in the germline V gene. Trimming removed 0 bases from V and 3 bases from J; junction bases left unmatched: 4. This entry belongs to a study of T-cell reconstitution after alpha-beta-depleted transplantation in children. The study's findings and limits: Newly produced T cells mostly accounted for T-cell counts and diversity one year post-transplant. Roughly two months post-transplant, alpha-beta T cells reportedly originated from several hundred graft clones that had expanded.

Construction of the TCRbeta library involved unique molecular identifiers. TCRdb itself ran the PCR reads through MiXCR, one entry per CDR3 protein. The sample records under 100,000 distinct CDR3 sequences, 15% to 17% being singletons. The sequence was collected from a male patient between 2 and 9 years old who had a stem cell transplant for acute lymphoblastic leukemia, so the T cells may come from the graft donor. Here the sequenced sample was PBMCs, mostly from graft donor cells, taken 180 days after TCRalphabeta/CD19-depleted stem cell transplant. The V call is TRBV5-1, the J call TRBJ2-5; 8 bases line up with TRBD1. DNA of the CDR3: TGCGCCAGCAGCTTGGTTTACAGGGGGAAAGAGACCCAGTACTTC. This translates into CASSLVYRGKETQYF.